This entry lists 14 T cell receptor beta chains sequenced from one sample in a study of blood T cells in healthy people across ages (dated by TCRdb to between 2015 and 2016). The library was made by 5' RACE. A second PCR of about 6 to 11 cycles was performed with a sample-barcoded 5' primer and a J-beta primer mix. The raw public data were reprocessed by TCRdb itself: fastp quality trimming at Q25, MiXCR clonotype calling, in-frame beta chains only. Identical CDR3 protein sequences are pooled into one entry, listed with their most common genes and DNA. The sample has around 2 million distinct CDR3 sequences on record, approximately 39% of them singletons. The biggest ten clones account for roughly 23% of the sample. Sequencing used blood. Receptors originate from a human donor in good health.

This clonotype came up a few times. J is TRBJ2-4 and V is TRBV11-3; 8 bases are a match to TRBD2. V was pared by 5 bases and J by 8 bases, with 14 bases of the junction left unmatched. CDR1 is SGHNT and CDR2 is YENEEA in the germline V gene. CDR3 length equals 16 residues. Written as DNA, the CDR3 is TGTGCCAGCAGCCCTCAGGGGACGGGGGGGAACGACATTCAGTACTTC. Protein product: CASSPQGTGGNDIQYF. Full variable domain (missing parts from reference TRBV11-3 and TRBJ2-4): EAGVVQSPRYKIIEKKQPVAFWCNPISGHNTLYWYLQNLGQGPELLIRYENEEAVDDSQLPKDRFSAERLKGVDSTLKIQPAELGDSAVYLCASSPQGTGGNDIQYFGAGTRLSVL.

The rearrangement joins TRBV27 to TRBJ2-5; the match to TRBD2 covers 8 bases. In germline, CDR1 is MNHEY, CDR2 SMNVEV (reference sequence). The CDR3 runs 13 residues. The V and J ends lost 4 bases and 10 bases, in that order; junction bases with no gene match: 8. This chain's CDR3 is CASSSPGLENQYF. The CDR3 nucleotides read TGTGCCAGCAGTTCCCCGGGACTAGAAAACCAGTACTTC.

This clonotype has just one count. The chain employs TRBV11-2 and TRBJ2-2, with a tentative D call TRBD2 (6 bases). The CDR3 is 16 amino acids. The germline CDR1 and CDR2 sequences are SGHAT and FQNNGV. V dropped 1 base and J dropped 4 bases, with 13 bases sitting between them. The CDR3 loop reads CASSLGWRGSTGELFF. The DNA of the CDR3 is TGTGCCAGCAGCTTAGGCTGGCGGGGCTCCACCGGGGAGCTGTTTTTT.

The CDR3 loop reads CASILSRIYSNQPQHF. In DNA, the CDR3 is TGTGCCAGCATTCTATCCAGAATCTATAGCAATCAGCCCCAGCATTTT. The J gene is TRBJ1-5, the V gene TRBV6-9; the D is unclear. V lost 7 bases and J 0 bases, leaving 16 bases between the germline ends. Germline values: CDR1 MNHGY, CDR2 SVAAGI. This CDR3 spans 16 amino acids.

This clonotype was seen only a few times. The V gene is TRBV15, the J gene TRBJ1-4; D call uncertain. V was clipped by 0 bases and J by 2 bases, with 10 bases between them. CDR3 length equals 16 residues. Germline V lookup: CDR1 LNHNV, CDR2 YYDKDF (reference sequence). The CDR3 DNA follows: TGTGCCACCAGCAGAGATCTCGCGAGGACTAATGAAAAACTGTTTTTT. The encoded protein is CATSRDLARTNEKLFF.

The chain links TRBV7-8 to TRBJ1-2; D unclear. Germline V lookup: CDR1 SGHVS, CDR2 FQNEAQ. V was cut by 8 bases and J by 8 bases, with 12 bases left in between. This CDR3 is built from 11 residues. The CDR3 sequence: CASWEGWGYTF. The CDR3 region has the DNA TGTGCCAGCTGGGAGGGCTGGGGCTACACCTTC.

J is TRBJ1-3 and V is TRBV9; D perhaps matches TRBD1 (6 bases). The length of the CDR3 is 15 residues. In germline, CDR1 is SGDLS, CDR2 YYNGEE. Trimming removed 5 bases at V and 6 bases at J, with 18 bases between. The CDR3 protein is CASSPDSGQINTIYF. CDR3 sequence (DNA): TGTGCCAGCAGTCCTGATAGTGGACAGATAAACACCATATATTTT.

V and J are TRBV9 and TRBJ2-1; 8 nucleotides line up with TRBD2. CDR1 is SGDLS, CDR2 YYNGEE, per germline. V shed 4 bases, J shed 7 bases, and the junction held 7 bases outside the gene matches. The CDR3 runs to 14 residues. CDR3 DNA: TGTGCCAGCAGCACCGGGACTAGTATGAATGAGCAGTTCTTC. Its translation is CASSTGTSMNEQFF.

The chain combines TRBV20-1 with TRBJ2-1, with TRBD1 as a possible D gene (6 bases). There are 13 residues in the CDR3. Germline CDR1 is DFQATT and CDR2 is SNEGSKA (reference sequence). V lost 6 bases and J 5 bases, leaving 14 bases between the germline ends. The CDR3 protein is CSAPSTGHNEQFF. The CDR3 DNA is TGCAGTGCACCGTCGACAGGACACAATGAGCAGTTCTTC.

This chain links TRBV5-1 with TRBJ2-6; D ambiguous. The V and J ends lost 0 bases and 4 bases respectively, with 14 bases between them. CDR3 size: 17 residues. In germline, CDR1 is SGHRS, CDR2 YFSETQ. The CDR3 loop reads CASSLVPLLRGANVLTF. The CDR3 nucleotides read TGCGCCAGCAGCTTGGTGCCTCTCCTTAGGGGGGCCAACGTCCTGACTTTC.

This clonotype showed up just once. V gene TRBV4-1 combines with J gene TRBJ2-3, with 10 bases lining up with TRBD2. CDR3 length: 16 residues. After removal of 3 bases from V and 2 bases from J, the junction contained 5 bases not matched to a gene. Germline V gives CDR1 MGHRA, CDR2 YSYEKL. The CDR3 spells CASSHPLAGPTDTQYF. CDR3 nucleotides: TGCGCCAGCAGCCATCCACTAGCGGGGCCCACAGATACGCAGTATTTT.

This clonotype was seen a few times. J is TRBJ2-1 and V is TRBV12-3 or TRBV12-4; no firm D call. The CDR3 has 13 amino acids. With 3 bases removed from V and 5 bases from J, the gap between germline ends came to 8 bases. This chain's CDR3 is CASSFHRNNEQFF. The CDR3 DNA sequence: TGTGCCAGCAGTTTTCACCGAAACAATGAGCAGTTCTTC.

On this clonotype: An end of the junction differs from the germline gene, which may be a read error. The chain combines TRBV7-9 with TRBJ2-4; D not resolved. The J call may be mistaken, given a closer DNA end match to TRBJ2-7. The CDR3 contains 15 residues. Germline V gene lookup returns CDR1 SEHNR and CDR2 FQNEAQ (reference sequence). This CDR3 is CPSEDMAWGSYEQYF. The CDR3 DNA reads as TGTCCCAGTGAAGACATGGCCTGGGGTTCCTACGAGCAGTACTTC.

J is TRBJ2-3 and V is TRBV4-1; D perhaps matches TRBD2 (5 bases). This CDR3 is built from 15 residues. V was pared by 3 bases and J by 2 bases, with 12 bases between. Germline CDR1 MGHRA, CDR2 YSYEKL. DNA for the CDR3: TGCGCCAGCAGCCACCTTCCGGGAAACACAGATACGCAGTATTTT. Protein sequence: CASSHLPGNTDTQYF.